A single sample is the source of the 9 T cell receptor beta chains below, sequenced in a study of siplizumab effects on memory and regulatory T cells. Profiled with immunoSEQ multiplex PCR; TCRdb holds only in-frame clones, not every one. The sample yields about 110,000 clones, 90% to 95% seen once. Sequenced sample: Tregs sorted from blood. These receptors originate from a human donor in good health.

The chain is built from TRBV19 and TRBJ1-2, with a weak D call TRBD1 (5 bases). The CDR3 extends over 13 amino acids. Trimming took off 1 base at V and 4 bases at J, with 7 bases between the two ends. CDR1 and CDR2 from the germline V gene are LNHDA and SQIVND (reference sequence). CDR3 in DNA: TGTGCCAGTAGTATAGGGGGCAGCTATGGCTACACCTTC. As protein: CASSIGGSYGYTF. The whole variable domain, filled in from reference TRBV19 and TRBJ1-2, reads DGGITQSPKYLFRKEGQNVTLSCEQNLNHDAMYWYRQDPGQGLRLIYYSQIVNDFQKGDIAEGYSVSREKKESFPLTVTSAQKNPTAFYLCASSIGGSYGYTFGSGTRLTVV.

V and J are TRBV5-1 and TRBJ2-5; TRBD2 is a possible D gene (6 bases). The CDR3 contains 13 residues. Germline-derived CDR1 and CDR2 are SGHRS and YFSETQ. Trimming cost V 4 bases and J 4 bases, with 11 bases left between them. DNA for the CDR3: TGCGCCAGCAGCGGGGGACTTCCAGAGACCCAGTACTTC. Translated, it gives CASSGGLPETQYF.

Only one count was recorded for this clone. The V gene is TRBV14, the J gene TRBJ1-2; possible D gene TRBD1, 5 bases. The V and J ends lost 4 bases and 1 base respectively, with 22 bases between them. This CDR3 is built from 18 residues. The germline gives CDR1 SGHDN, CDR2 FVKESK. This CDR3 reads CASSPNRGTITLNYGYTF. The CDR3, as DNA: TGTGCCAGCAGCCCGAATCGGGGCACTATAACCCTTAACTATGGCTACACCTTC.

The V call is TRBV4-2, the J call TRBJ1-2, with TRBD1 matching over 8 bases. This CDR3 region has 16 residues. CDR1 is LGHNA and CDR2 is YNFKEQ in the germline V gene. After removal of 4 bases from V and 2 bases from J, the junction contained 9 bases not matched to a gene. The chain's CDR3 is CASSLKGQGANYGYTF. DNA of the CDR3: TGTGCCAGCAGCCTTAAAGGACAGGGCGCGAACTATGGCTACACCTTC.

The V call is TRBV6-1, the J call TRBJ1-1; 10 nucleotides agree with TRBD1. The germline V gene encodes CDR1 MNHNS and CDR2 SASEGT. The CDR3 consists of 15 residues. The junction had 3 bases not matched to a gene; V was cut back by 4 bases and J by 1 base. CDR3 bases: TGTGCCAGCAGTGGGGGGGACAGGGGGAACACTGAAGCTTTCTTT. Amino acids: CASSGGDRGNTEAFF.

V is TRBV27 and J is TRBJ1-1, with D possibly being TRBD1 (6 bases). The CDR3 sequence is 14 residues long. V shed 5 bases and J shed 6 bases, with 16 bases lying between them. The V gene's germline CDR1 is MNHEY and CDR2 SMNVEV (reference sequence). In DNA form, the CDR3 reads TGTGCCAGCAGTAAAGAGACAGGAAGGCCTGAAGCTTTCTTT. Residues: CASSKETGRPEAFF.

The V gene is TRBV7-9, the J gene TRBJ2-3, with D unresolved. The CDR3 consists of 15 residues. The germline gives CDR1 SEHNR, CDR2 FQNEAQ (reference sequence). Deletions cut 5 bases from V and 4 bases from J, with 16 bases between. The CDR3: CASSKSLSSADTQYF. CDR3 bases: TGTGCCAGCAGCAAATCTCTGAGCAGCGCAGATACGCAGTATTTT.

The count of this clone is one. The V gene is TRBV29-1, the J gene TRBJ2-4; TRBD1 or TRBD2 may be the D gene (5 bases each). V lost 0 bases to trimming and J lost 2 bases, with 8 bases between them. This CDR3 has 14 residues. Germline V gene data show CDR1 as SQVTM and CDR2 as ANQGSEA. CDR3 nucleotide sequence: TGCAGCGTTGAAGATTGGGGGACCAAAAACATTCAGTACTTC. Translation: CSVEDWGTKNIQYF.

This clone came up a few times. The V gene is TRBV20-1, the J gene TRBJ1-2; no clear D gene. There are 8 residues in the CDR3. In germline, CDR1 is DFQATT, CDR2 SNEGSKA (reference sequence). CDR3 nucleotide sequence: TGCAGGGCCGATGGCTACACCTTC. It translates to CRADGYTF.